Presented here are 18 T cell receptor beta chains from one specimen sequenced in a study of cytomegalovirus exposure and HLA in healthy donors. Primers: 60 Vbeta forward and 13 Jbeta reverse. Profiling relied on immunoSEQ multiplex PCR, and the TCRdb table lists in-frame clones only, not all of them. The table records fewer than 85,000 clones, roughly 70% of them present only once. Material: PBMCs. The source of these receptors is a man aged 40-49 years in good health and CMV-seropositive.

This clone was seen only a few times. The chain combines TRBV6-5 with TRBJ1-4; 9 nucleotides agree with TRBD1. V trimming: 2 bases; J trimming: 12 bases; junction bases outside the gene matches: 4. The germline CDR1 and CDR2 sequences are MNHEY and SVGAGI. The CDR3 spans 13 residues. The CDR3 reads CASSYGQGLELFF. In DNA, the CDR3 is TGTGCCAGCAGTTACGGACAGGGGTTAGAACTGTTTTTT.

This chain joins TRBV4-2 and TRBJ1-5, with D possibly matching TRBD1 (6 bases). With 0 bases removed from V and 4 bases from J, the gap between germline ends came to 16 bases. Per germline, CDR1 LGHNA and CDR2 YNFKEQ. The CDR3 loop spans 17 amino acids. This CDR3 reads CASSQDYRGQGNQPQHF. DNA of the CDR3: TGTGCCAGCAGCCAAGACTACCGAGGTCAGGGGAATCAGCCCCAGCATTTT.

The chain couples TRBV5-1 to TRBJ2-5; D gene unclear. The J call may be wrong; the DNA end is better matched by TRBJ2-7. Germline values: CDR1 SGHRS, CDR2 YFSETQ. There are 13 residues in the CDR3. The CDR3 is CASSLARDYEQYF. CDR3 in DNA: TGCGCCAGCAGCTTGGCTAGGGACTACGAGCAGTACTTC.

The chain joins TRBV19 to TRBJ2-5; 11 bases line up with TRBD2. The length of the CDR3 is 17 residues. Germline loops: CDR1 LNHDA, CDR2 SQIVND (reference sequence). The V and J ends lost 0 bases and 1 base, in that order; junction bases with no gene match: 4. The CDR3 DNA is TGTGCCAGTAGTATAGATCTAGCGGGAGGACCCCAAGAGACCCAGTACTTC. Amino acid sequence: CASSIDLAGGPQETQYF.

This clone was picked up one time. V usage is TRBV5-1 and J usage is TRBJ2-1, with 8 bases aligning to TRBD2. V was pared by 0 bases and J by 9 bases, with 8 bases of the junction left unmatched. CDR3 length: 15 residues. The germline V gene encodes CDR1 SGHRS and CDR2 YFSETQ. The CDR3 reads CASSLAGLARVEQFF. The CDR3 DNA sequence: TGCGCCAGCAGCTTGGCTGGACTAGCCCGGGTTGAGCAGTTCTTC.

This rearrangement joins TRBV6-1 to TRBJ2-7; D gene uncertain. CDR1 MNHNS and CDR2 SASEGT come from the germline V gene. CDR3 length equals 13 residues. Between the trimmed V and J ends, which lost 6 bases and 1 base, there was a span of 10 bases. CDR3 residues: CASSPADSYEQYF. The CDR3 DNA is TGTGCCAGCAGCCCGGCGGATTCCTACGAGCAGTACTTC.

The rearrangement uses TRBV19 and TRBJ1-1; a weak D match, TRBD1 (5 bases). Germline values: CDR1 LNHDA, CDR2 SQIVND (reference sequence). The ends were cut back, 5 bases at V and 4 bases at J, with 14 bases in the middle. The length of the CDR3 is 14 residues. In nucleotides, the CDR3 is TGTGCCAGTAGTGCTCAGGGAATAGTCACTGAAGCTTTCTTT. Amino acid sequence: CASSAQGIVTEAFF.

Comments on this clone: Sequence at one end of the junction differs from germline and may be a read error. The chain joins TRBV20-1 to TRBJ1-1, with D unresolved. Germline V gives CDR1 DFQATT, CDR2 SNEGSKA (reference sequence). The CDR3 sequence is 9 residues long. CDR3 bases: TGCAGTGCTAGAGCCGAAGGAGGCTTT. This sequence encodes CSARAEGGF.

A few counts support this clone. This sequence joins TRBV6-6 and TRBJ1-3; D is perhaps TRBD1 (6 bases). The V and J ends lost 2 bases and 3 bases respectively, with 14 bases between them. The CDR3 is 16 amino acids. Germline CDR1 reads MNHNY; CDR2 reads SVGAGI (reference sequence). CDR3 loop: CASSYGVQGSGNTIYF. CDR3 DNA: TGTGCCAGCAGTTACGGGGTACAGGGCAGTGGAAACACCATATATTTT.

The chain couples TRBV2 to TRBJ1-1; D is uncertain. Trimming took 1 base from V and 8 from J, leaving 8 bases between them. CDR1 SNHLY and CDR2 FYNNEI come from the germline V gene. The CDR3 loop spans 12 amino acids. The CDR3 DNA follows: TGTGCCAGCAGTGAAGGGTTTCTAGAAGCTTTCTTT. Protein product: CASSEGFLEAFF.

This sequence joins TRBV30 and TRBJ2-1, with 15 bases lining up with TRBD2. There are 17 residues in the CDR3. The germline gives CDR1 GTSNPN, CDR2 SVGIG (reference sequence). J lost 8 bases, V lost 4 bases, and 12 bases had no gene match. CDR3 sequence: CAWTRGRTSGRAHEQFF. In DNA form, the CDR3 reads TGTGCCTGGACCCGGGGCCGGACTAGCGGGAGGGCCCATGAGCAGTTCTTC.

This chain joins TRBV4-1 and TRBJ2-2; D not certain. Per the germline V gene, CDR1 is MGHRA and CDR2 is YSYEKL. The CDR3 covers 14 residues. Trimming took 4 bases from V and 4 from J, leaving 10 bases between them. Written as DNA, the CDR3 is TGCGCCAGCAGCCCGATCGACATCACCGGGGAGCTGTTTTTT. Amino acids: CASSPIDITGELFF.

This clone was counted between two and nine times. J is TRBJ2-3 and V is TRBV6-1, with 7 nucleotides matching TRBD1. J lost 4 bases, V lost 1 base, and 2 bases had no gene match. The CDR3 runs 14 residues. Looked up from germline, CDR1 is MNHNS and CDR2 is SASEGT. CDR3: CASSEGQGADTQYF. In nucleotides, the CDR3 is TGTGCCAGCAGTGAAGGGCAGGGGGCAGATACGCAGTATTTT.

In this sample, this clone turned up a few times. The chain couples TRBV10-3 to TRBJ2-5, with TRBD2 matching over 11 bases. The V segment lost 0 bases and the J segment 5 bases; nucleotides outside the gene matches: 5. CDR1 is ENHRY and CDR2 is SYGVKD in the germline V gene. The CDR3 is made up of 16 amino acids. This CDR3 reads CAISESAASGGETQYF. Written as DNA, the CDR3 is TGTGCCATCAGTGAGTCAGCGGCTAGCGGGGGGGAGACCCAGTACTTC.

This chain joins TRBV28 and TRBJ2-7; 7 nucleotides match TRBD2. The CDR3 is made up of 16 amino acids. Germline V gene data show CDR1 as MDHEN and CDR2 as SYDVKM. V dropped 7 bases and J dropped 5; count of bases not matched to a gene: 17. CDR3 coding DNA: TGTGCCAGCACCCCCCTTGCGGAGGTCCGGGGGGACGAGCAGTACTTC. Its translation: CASTPLAEVRGDEQYF.

This chain links TRBV25-1 with TRBJ1-4, with TRBD1 identical over 8 bases. This CDR3 has 14 residues. From germline, CDR1 is MGHDK and CDR2 SYGVNS. The J segment lost 8 bases and the V segment lost 0 bases, leaving 2 bases of the junction unmatched. Here the CDR3 DNA reads TGTGCCAGCAGTGAATACAGGGGGCAAGAAAAACTGTTTTTT. Protein: CASSEYRGQEKLFF.

The gene calls are TRBV29-1 and TRBJ2-1; TRBD2 is a possible D gene (6 bases). Germline CDR1 SQVTM, CDR2 ANQGSEA. Trimming pared 7 bases from V and 4 bases from J, leaving 17 bases between. The CDR3 sequence is 14 residues long. The CDR3 DNA sequence: TGCAGCGCCAAAGGGGCTAGCGAATACAATGAGCAGTTCTTC. Its protein is CSAKGASEYNEQFF.

The rearrangement joins TRBV7-6 to TRBJ2-2, with 7 bases that match TRBD1. Germline trimming cut 3 bases from V and 6 bases from J; bases unmatched to any gene: 10. The CDR3 runs to 16 residues. Germline V lookup: CDR1 SGHVS, CDR2 FNYEAQ. The CDR3 protein is CASSFKGGNTAGELFF. In DNA form, the CDR3 reads TGTGCCAGCAGCTTCAAAGGGGGCAATACGGCCGGGGAGCTGTTTTTT.